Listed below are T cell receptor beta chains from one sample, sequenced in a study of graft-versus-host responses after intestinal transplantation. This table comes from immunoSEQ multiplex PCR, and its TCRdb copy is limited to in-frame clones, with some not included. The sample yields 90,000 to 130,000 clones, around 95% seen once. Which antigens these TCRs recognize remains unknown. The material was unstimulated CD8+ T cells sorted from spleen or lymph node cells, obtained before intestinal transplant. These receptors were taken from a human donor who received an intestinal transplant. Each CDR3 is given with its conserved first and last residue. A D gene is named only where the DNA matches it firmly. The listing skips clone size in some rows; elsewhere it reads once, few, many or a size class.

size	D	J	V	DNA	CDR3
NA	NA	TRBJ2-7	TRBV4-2	TGTGCCAGCAGCCCGAGTCCGGGGAGCTCCTACGAGCAGTACTTC	CASSPSPGSSYEQYF
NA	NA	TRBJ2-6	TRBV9	TGTGCCAGCAGCGTTTCCAGGGAATCTGGGGCCAACGTCCTGACTTTC	CASSVSRESGANVLTF
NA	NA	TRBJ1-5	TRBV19	TGTGCCAGCAGTTGGGGGAGCAATCAGCCCCAGCATTTT	CASSWGSNQPQHF
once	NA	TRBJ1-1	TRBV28	TGTGCCAGCAGTACGGGACATCGGAACACTGAAGCTTTCTTT	CASSTGHRNTEAFF
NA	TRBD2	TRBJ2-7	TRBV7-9	TGTGCCAGCAGCTTAGCCACTAGCGGGAGCCCCTCCTACGAGCAGTACTTC	CASSLATSGSPSYEQYF
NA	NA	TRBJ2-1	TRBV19	TGTGCCAGTACCCTCTCGGGAAGGAACAATGAGCAGTTCTTC	CASTLSGRNNEQFF
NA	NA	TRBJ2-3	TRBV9	TGTGCCAGCAGCGAAAATGACCCCGATACGCAGTATTTT	CASSENDPDTQYF
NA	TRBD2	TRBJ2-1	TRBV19	TGTGCCAGTTCGAATAGCGGGAGCTCCTACAATGAGCAGTTCTTC	CASSNSGSSYNEQFF
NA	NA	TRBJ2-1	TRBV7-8	TGTGCCAGCAGACCACATCGTACAAATGAGCAGTTCTTC	CASRPHRTNEQFF
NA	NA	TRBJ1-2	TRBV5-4	TGTGCCAGCCTTAGTATGGGGGACTATGGCTACACCTTC	CASLSMGDYGYTF
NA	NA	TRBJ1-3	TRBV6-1	TGTGCCAGCAGTGGTGGGGCCTATCAAGGAAACACCATATATTTT	CASSGGAYQGNTIYF
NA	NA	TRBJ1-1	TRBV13	TGTGCCAGCAGCCGACCGGGACAGAACACTGAAGCTTTCTTT	CASSRPGQNTEAFF
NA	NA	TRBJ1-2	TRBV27	TGTGCCAGCACCCGGGGGGGCAGGGAGGGCGGCTACACCTTC	CASTRGGREGGYTF
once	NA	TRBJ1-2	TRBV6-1	TGTGCCAGCAGCGAGACCTTCCCAGCCCCAGATGGCTACACCTTC	CASSETFPAPDGYTF
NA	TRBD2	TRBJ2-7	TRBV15	TGTGCCACCAGCAGAGATCATAGCGGGAGTGCCTCCTACGAGCAGTACTTC	CATSRDHSGSASYEQYF
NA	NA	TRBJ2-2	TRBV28	TGTGCCAGCGGATACTTAGATTCCGGGGAGCTGTTTTTT	CASGYLDSGELFF
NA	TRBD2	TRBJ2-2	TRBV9	TGTGCCAGCAGCCCCGGACTAGCGGGAACCGGGGAGCTGTTTTTT	CASSPGLAGTGELFF
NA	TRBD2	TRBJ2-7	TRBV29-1	TGCAGCGTTGAAGATCGGACTAGCGGATACGAGCAGTACTTC	CSVEDRTSGYEQYF
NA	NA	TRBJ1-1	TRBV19	TGTGCCAGTAGTATAGGGGGGCCTAACACTGAAGCTTTCTTT	CASSIGGPNTEAFF
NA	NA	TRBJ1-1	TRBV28	TGTGCCAGCACAGAACTCCCCCTTGGGACTGAAGCTTTCTTT	CASTELPLGTEAFF
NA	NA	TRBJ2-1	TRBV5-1	TGCGCCAGCAGGTCGGGAGTTTCCTACAATGAGCAGTTCTTC	CASRSGVSYNEQFF
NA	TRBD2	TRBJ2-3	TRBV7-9	TGTGCCAGCAGCTTAGCCCCTAGCGGGTTAGGAGATACGCAGTATTTT	CASSLAPSGLGDTQYF
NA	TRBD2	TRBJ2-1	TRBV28	TGTGCCAGCAGTCATGTAGCGGGAGGGCACAATGAGCAGTTCTTC	CASSHVAGGHNEQFF
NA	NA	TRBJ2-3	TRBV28	TGTGCCAGCAGTTTATGGTCCGATACGCAGTATTTT	CASSLWSDTQYF
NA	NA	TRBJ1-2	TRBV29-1	TGCAGCGTTGTAGCACCTGACAATGAAAACTATGGCTACACCTTC	CSVVAPDNENYGYTF
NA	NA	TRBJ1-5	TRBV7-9	TGTGCCAGCAGCTTAGTTACCGACAGTAAGGATAGCAATCAGCCCCAGCATTTT	CASSLVTDSKDSNQPQHF
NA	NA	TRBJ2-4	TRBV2	TGTGCCAGCAGTTACCGGGTCCCTCGACAAAACATTCAGTACTTC	CASSYRVPRQNIQYF
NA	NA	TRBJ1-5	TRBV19	TGTGCCAGTGGTCAGCCCCAGCATTTT	CASGQPQHF
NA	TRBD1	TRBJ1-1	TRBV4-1	TGCGCCAGCAGCCAGACCGGGACAGGCTCCCTGGCTTTCTTT	CASSQTGTGSLAFF
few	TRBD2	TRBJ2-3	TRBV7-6	TGTGCCAGCAGCTTAGGAGCGGGAAGGGCGGATACGCAGTATTTT	CASSLGAGRADTQYF
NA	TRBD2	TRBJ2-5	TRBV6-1	TGTGCCAGCAGTGAATTGGCGGGAGGGCCGGGTGAGACCCAGTACTTC	CASSELAGGPGETQYF
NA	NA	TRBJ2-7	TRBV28	TGTGCCAGCAGTCCCCAATGGGGGGACTACGAGCAGTACTTC	CASSPQWGDYEQYF
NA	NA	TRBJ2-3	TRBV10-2	TGCGCCAGCAGTGTACCTCTTACTCGAGCTCGAGATACGCAGTATTTT	CASSVPLTRARDTQYF
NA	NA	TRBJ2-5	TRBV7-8	TGTGCCAGCAGCCCGGGAACCGGGACTGTAGTAGAGACCCAGTACTTC	CASSPGTGTVVETQYF
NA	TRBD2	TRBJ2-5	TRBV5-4	TGTGCCAGCGGAGCAAGCGGGAGTCTTCCCAAGACCCAGTACTTC	CASGASGSLPKTQYF
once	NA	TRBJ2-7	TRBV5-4	TGTGCCAGCAGCTTGGGGTTCTCCTACGAGCAGTACTTC	CASSLGFSYEQYF
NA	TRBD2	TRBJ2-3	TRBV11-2	TGTGCCAGCAGCCACCGGACTAGTGAAGATACGCAGTATTTT	CASSHRTSEDTQYF
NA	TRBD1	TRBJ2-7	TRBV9	TGTGCCAGCAGCGTGGGGACAGGATACTCCTACGAGCAGTACTTC	CASSVGTGYSYEQYF
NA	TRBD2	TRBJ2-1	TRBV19	TGTGCCAGTAGTAGCGGGAGACGCTCCTACAATGAGCAGTTCTTC	CASSSGRRSYNEQFF
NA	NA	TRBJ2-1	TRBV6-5	TGTGCCAGCAGTTACGGCGGGTACAATGAGCAGTTCTTC	CASSYGGYNEQFF
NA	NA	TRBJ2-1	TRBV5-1	TGCGCCAGCAGCGGAGGCAATGAGCAGTTCTTC	CASSGGNEQFF
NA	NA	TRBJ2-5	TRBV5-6	TGTGCCAGCAGCGCACAGGCAACCCAAGAGACCCAGTACTTC	CASSAQATQETQYF
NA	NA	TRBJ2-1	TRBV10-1	TGCGCCAGCAGTGTCCCGGGTCGAGAGTATGAGCAGTTCTTC	CASSVPGREYEQFF
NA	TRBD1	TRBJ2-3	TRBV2	TGTGCCAGCAGTTTCCGCCGGGACAGGGCAAGGGATACGCAGTATTTT	CASSFRRDRARDTQYF
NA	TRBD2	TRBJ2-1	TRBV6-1	TGTGCCAGCATTGGACTAGCGGGAGCAGGGGAGCAGTTCTTC	CASIGLAGAGEQFF
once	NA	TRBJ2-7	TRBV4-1	TGCGCCAGCAGCCAAGACAGACTAGGGCTCCCTATCTTCTACGAGCAGTACTTC	CASSQDRLGLPIFYEQYF
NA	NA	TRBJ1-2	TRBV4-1	TGCGCCAGCAGCCAAGATATAGCAAACTATGGCTACACCTTC	CASSQDIANYGYTF
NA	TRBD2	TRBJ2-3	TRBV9	TGTGCCAGCAGCGTTAGCGGGTCTAGCACAGATACGCAGTATTTT	CASSVSGSSTDTQYF
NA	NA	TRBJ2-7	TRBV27	TGTGCCAGCAGTTCCGGCGGGGTGGGGTACGAGCAGTACTTC	CASSSGGVGYEQYF
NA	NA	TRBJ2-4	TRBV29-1	TGCAGCGTTGTAGGGGGAAGTAAAAACATTCAGTACTTC	CSVVGGSKNIQYF
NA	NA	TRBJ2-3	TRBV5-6	TGTGCCAGCAGCCAGCCCCTTGAGTACACAGATACGCAGTATTTT	CASSQPLEYTDTQYF
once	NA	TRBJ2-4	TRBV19	TGTGCCAGTAGCACAGCGCCTATAGCCAAAAACATTCAGTACTTC	CASSTAPIAKNIQYF
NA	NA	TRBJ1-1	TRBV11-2	TGTGCCAGCAGCATGAACATGAACACTGAAGCTTTCTTT	CASSMNMNTEAFF
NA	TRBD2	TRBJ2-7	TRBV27	TGTGCCACCATGGGACTAGCGGATTACGAGCAGTACTTC	CATMGLADYEQYF
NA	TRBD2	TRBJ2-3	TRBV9	TGTGCCAGCAGCGTAGCGGCGGGAGGGAGCGAAGATACGCAGTATTTT	CASSVAAGGSEDTQYF
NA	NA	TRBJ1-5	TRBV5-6	TGTGCCAGCAGCTTAAGTTCAGGTGATCTTCAGCCCCAGCATTTT	CASSLSSGDLQPQHF
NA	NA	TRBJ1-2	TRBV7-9	TGTGCCAGCAGCTTACCTCGGACCTGGGATGGCTACACCTTC	CASSLPRTWDGYTF
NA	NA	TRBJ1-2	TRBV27	TGTGCCAGCAGTTTTGGGGCGGACTATGGCTACACCTTC	CASSFGADYGYTF
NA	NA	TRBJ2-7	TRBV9	TGTGCCAGCAGCTCCGGGACTGGGGGCTACGAGCAGTACTTC	CASSSGTGGYEQYF